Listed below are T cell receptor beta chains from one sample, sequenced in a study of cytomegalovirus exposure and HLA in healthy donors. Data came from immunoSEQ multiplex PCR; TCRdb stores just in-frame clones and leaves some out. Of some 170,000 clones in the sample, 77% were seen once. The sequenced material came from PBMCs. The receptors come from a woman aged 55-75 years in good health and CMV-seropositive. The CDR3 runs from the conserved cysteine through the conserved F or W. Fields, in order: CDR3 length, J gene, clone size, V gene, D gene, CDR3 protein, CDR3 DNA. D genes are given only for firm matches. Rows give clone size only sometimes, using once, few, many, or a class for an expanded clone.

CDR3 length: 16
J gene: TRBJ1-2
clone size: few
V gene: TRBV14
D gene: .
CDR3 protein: CASSQVFGLYDYGYTF
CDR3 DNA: TGTGCCAGCAGCCAAGTTTTCGGGTTGTACGACTATGGCTACACCTTC

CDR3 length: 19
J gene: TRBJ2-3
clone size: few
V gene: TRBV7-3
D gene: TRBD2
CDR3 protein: CASSLTPASGIGNSDTQYF
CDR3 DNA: TGTGCCAGCAGCTTAACCCCGGCTAGCGGGATAGGTAATTCAGATACGCAGTATTTT

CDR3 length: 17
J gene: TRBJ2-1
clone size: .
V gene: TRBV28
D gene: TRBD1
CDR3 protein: CASSLTGGSSQRNEQFF
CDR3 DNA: TGTGCCAGCAGTCTAACAGGGGGCTCCTCTCAACGCAATGAGCAGTTCTTC

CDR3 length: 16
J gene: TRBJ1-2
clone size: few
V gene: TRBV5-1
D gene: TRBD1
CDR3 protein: CASSLGTGANYYGYTF
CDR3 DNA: TGCGCCAGCAGCTTGGGGACAGGGGCCAACTACTATGGCTACACCTTC

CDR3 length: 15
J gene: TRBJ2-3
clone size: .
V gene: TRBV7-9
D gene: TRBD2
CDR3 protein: CASSLATGGADTQYF
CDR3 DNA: TGTGCCAGCAGCTTAGCTACGGGAGGGGCAGATACGCAGTATTTT

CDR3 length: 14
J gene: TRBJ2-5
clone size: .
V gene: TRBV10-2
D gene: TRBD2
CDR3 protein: CASSENDGGETQYF
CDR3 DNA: TGCGCCAGCAGTGAAAATGACGGGGGGGAGACCCAGTACTTC

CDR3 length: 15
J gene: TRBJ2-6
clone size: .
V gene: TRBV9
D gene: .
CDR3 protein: CASSVGQSGANVLTF
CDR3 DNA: TGTGCCAGCAGCGTAGGACAGTCTGGGGCCAACGTCCTGACTTTC

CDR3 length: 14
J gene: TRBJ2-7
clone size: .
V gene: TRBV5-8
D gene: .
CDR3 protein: CASSFLGGASEQYF
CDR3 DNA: TGTGCCAGCAGCTTCCTAGGGGGGGCTTCCGAGCAGTACTTC

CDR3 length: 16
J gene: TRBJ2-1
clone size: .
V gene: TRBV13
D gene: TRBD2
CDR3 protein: CASNPRGRTAYNEQFF
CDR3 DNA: TGTGCCAGCAACCCCCGCGGGAGAACGGCCTACAATGAGCAGTTCTTC

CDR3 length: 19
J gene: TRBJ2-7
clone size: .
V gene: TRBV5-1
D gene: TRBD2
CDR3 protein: CASSNNPGLAGERSYEQYF
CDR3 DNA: TGCGCCAGCAGCAATAACCCGGGACTAGCGGGAGAGCGGTCCTACGAGCAGTACTTC

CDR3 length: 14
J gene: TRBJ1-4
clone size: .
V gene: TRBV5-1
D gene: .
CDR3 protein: CASSDTGLREKLFF
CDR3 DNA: TGCGCCAGCAGCGATACAGGGTTACGGGAAAAACTGTTTTTT

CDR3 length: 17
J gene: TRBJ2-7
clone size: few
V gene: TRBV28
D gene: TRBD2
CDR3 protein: CASSAGTSGGNNYEQYF
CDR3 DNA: TGTGCCAGCAGTGCCGGGACTAGCGGGGGCAATAACTACGAGCAGTACTTC

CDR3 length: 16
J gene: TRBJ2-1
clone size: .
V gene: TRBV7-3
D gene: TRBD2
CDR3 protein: CASSSGLAGAVGEQFF
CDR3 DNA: TGTGCCAGCAGCTCTGGACTAGCGGGGGCCGTGGGAGAGCAGTTCTTC

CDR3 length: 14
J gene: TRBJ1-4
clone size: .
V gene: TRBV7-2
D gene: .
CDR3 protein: CASSPPGIFEKLFF
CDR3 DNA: TGTGCCAGCAGCCCGCCAGGGATATTCGAAAAACTGTTTTTT

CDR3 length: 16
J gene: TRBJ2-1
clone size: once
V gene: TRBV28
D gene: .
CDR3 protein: CASRGAGQSSYNEQFF
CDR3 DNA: TGTGCCAGCAGGGGTGCGGGGCAGAGCTCCTACAATGAGCAGTTCTTC

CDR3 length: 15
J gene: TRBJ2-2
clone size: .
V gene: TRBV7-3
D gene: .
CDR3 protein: CASSLTKLRTGELFF
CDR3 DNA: TGTGCCAGCAGCTTAACGAAGCTGAGGACCGGGGAGCTGTTTTTT

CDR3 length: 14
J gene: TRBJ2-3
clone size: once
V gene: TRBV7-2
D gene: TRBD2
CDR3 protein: CASSLGGKQDTQYF
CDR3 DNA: TGTGCCAGCAGCTTGGGGGGGAAACAGGATACGCAGTATTTT

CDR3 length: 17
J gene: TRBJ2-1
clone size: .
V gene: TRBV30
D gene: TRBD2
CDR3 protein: CAWSITSSGRRYNEQFF
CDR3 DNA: TGTGCCTGGAGTATAACCTCTAGCGGGAGGCGCTACAATGAGCAGTTCTTC

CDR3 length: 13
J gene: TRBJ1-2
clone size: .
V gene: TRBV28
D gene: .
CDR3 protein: CASSYRSDYGYTF
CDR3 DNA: TGTGCCAGCAGCTACAGGAGCGACTATGGCTACACCTTC

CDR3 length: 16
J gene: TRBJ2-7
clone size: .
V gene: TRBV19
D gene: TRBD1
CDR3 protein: CASSRRTGRFSYEQYF
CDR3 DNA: TGTGCCAGTAGTCGCCGGACAGGCCGATTCTCCTACGAGCAGTACTTC

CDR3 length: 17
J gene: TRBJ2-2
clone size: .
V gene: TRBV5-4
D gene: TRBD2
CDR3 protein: CASSSRKRGGLTGELFF
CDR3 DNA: TGTGCCAGCAGCTCACGAAAGCGGGGGGGCCTCACCGGGGAGCTGTTTTTT

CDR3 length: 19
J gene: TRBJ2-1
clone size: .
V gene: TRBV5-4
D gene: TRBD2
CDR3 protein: CASIFGTSGPRGGINEQFF
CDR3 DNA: TGTGCCAGCATTTTCGGGACTAGCGGGCCGAGGGGGGGCATCAATGAGCAGTTCTTC

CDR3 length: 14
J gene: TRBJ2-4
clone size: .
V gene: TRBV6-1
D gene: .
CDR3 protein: CASSRDTAKNIQYF
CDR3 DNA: TGTGCCAGCAGTCGGGACACCGCCAAAAACATTCAGTACTTC

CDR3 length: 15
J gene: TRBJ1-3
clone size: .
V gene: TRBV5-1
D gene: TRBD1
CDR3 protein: CASSLSSGGGNTIYF
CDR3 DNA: TGCGCCAGCAGCTTGTCATCAGGGGGTGGAAACACCATATATTTT

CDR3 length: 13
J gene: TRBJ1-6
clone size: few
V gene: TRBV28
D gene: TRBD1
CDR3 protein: CASRTGYNSPLHF
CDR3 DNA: TGTGCCAGCAGGACAGGGTATAATTCACCCCTCCACTTT

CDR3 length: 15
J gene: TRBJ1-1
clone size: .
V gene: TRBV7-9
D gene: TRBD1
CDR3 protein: CASSPGQGKNTEAFF
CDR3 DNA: TGTGCCAGCAGCCCGGGACAGGGAAAAAACACTGAAGCTTTCTTT

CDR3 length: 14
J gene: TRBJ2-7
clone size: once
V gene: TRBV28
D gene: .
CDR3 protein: CASSLAGISYEQYF
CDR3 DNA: TGTGCCAGCAGTTTAGCGGGGATCTCCTACGAGCAGTACTTC

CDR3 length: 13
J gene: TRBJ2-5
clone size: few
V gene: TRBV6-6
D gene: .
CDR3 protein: CASSLQGQATQYF
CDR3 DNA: TGTGCCAGCAGTTTACAGGGCCAAGCGACCCAGTACTTC

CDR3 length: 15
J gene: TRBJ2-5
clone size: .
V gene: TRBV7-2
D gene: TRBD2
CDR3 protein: CASSSSGMGGETQYF
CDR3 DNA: TGTGCCAGCAGCTCTTCCGGGATGGGAGGGGAGACCCAGTACTTC

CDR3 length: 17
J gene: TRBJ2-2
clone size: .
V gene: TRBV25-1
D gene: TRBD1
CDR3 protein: CASSDLTAGTVTGELFF
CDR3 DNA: TGTGCCAGCAGTGACCTCACTGCCGGGACAGTGACCGGGGAGCTGTTTTTT

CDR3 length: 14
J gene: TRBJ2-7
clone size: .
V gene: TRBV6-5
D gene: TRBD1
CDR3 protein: CASSPPGQAYEQYF
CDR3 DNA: TGTGCCAGCAGTCCTCCGGGACAGGCCTACGAGCAGTACTTC

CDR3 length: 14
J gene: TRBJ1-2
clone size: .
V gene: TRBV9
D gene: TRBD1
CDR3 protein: CASSFAGGNYGYTF
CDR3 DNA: TGTGCCAGCAGCTTTGCAGGGGGCAACTATGGCTACACCTTC

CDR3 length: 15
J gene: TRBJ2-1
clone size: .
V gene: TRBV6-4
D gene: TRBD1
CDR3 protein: CASSERSGGEYEQFF
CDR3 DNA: TGTGCCAGCAGTGAAAGGTCAGGGGGCGAGTATGAGCAGTTCTTC

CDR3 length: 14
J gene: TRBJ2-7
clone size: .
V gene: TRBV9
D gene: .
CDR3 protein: CASSVGGSSYEQYF
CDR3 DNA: TGTGCCAGCAGCGTAGGCGGTAGCTCCTACGAGCAGTACTTC

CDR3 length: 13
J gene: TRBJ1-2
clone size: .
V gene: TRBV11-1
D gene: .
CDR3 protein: CASSSMYGNGYTF
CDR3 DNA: TGTGCCAGCAGCTCTATGTACGGGAATGGCTACACCTTC

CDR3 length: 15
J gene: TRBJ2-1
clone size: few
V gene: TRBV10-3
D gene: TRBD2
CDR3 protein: CAIRTSGSSYNEQFF
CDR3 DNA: TGTGCCATCAGGACTAGCGGGAGCTCCTACAATGAGCAGTTCTTC

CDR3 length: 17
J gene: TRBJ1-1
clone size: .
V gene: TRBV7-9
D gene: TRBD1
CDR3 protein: CASSRITGVRRNTEAFF
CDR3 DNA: TGTGCCAGCAGCCGGATTACAGGGGTTAGGAGAAACACTGAAGCTTTCTTT

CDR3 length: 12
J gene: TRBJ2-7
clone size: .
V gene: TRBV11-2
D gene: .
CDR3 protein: CASSFEGYEQYF
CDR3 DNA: TGTGCCAGCAGCTTCGAGGGTTACGAGCAGTACTTC

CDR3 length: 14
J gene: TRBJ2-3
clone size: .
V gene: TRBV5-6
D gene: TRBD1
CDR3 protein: CASTPTGGTDTQYF
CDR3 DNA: TGTGCCAGCACCCCGACAGGGGGCACAGATACGCAGTATTTT

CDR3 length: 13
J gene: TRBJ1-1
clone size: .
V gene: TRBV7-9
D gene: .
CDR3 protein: CAGKGALNTEAFF
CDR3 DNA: TGTGCCGGTAAAGGGGCCCTGAACACTGAAGCTTTCTTT

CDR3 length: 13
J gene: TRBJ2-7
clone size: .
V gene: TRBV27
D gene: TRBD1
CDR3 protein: CASSRTGYYEQYF
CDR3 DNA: TGTGCCAGCAGTCGGACAGGGTACTACGAGCAGTACTTC

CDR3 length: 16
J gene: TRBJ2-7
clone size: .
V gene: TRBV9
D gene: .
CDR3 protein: CASSVDFGTSPVGQYF
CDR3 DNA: TGTGCCAGCAGCGTAGACTTCGGGACTTCGCCCGTCGGGCAGTACTTC

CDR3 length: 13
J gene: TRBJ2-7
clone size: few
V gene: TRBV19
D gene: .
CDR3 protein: CASSIRGTYEQYF
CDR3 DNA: TGTGCCAGTAGCATACGGGGAACCTACGAGCAGTACTTC

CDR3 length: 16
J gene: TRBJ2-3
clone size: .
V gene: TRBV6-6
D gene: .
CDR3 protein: CASSYSLGKGTDTQYF
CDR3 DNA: TGTGCCAGCAGTTACTCGCTCGGGAAAGGGACAGATACGCAGTATTTT

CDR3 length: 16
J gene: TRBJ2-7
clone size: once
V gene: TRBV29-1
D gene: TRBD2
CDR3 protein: CSVHFGRGALSYEQYF
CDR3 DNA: TGCAGCGTTCATTTTGGGAGGGGCGCCCTCTCTTACGAGCAGTACTTC

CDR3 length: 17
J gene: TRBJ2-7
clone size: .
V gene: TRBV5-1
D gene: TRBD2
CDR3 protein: CASSYGLAGTLNYEQYF
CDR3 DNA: TGCGCCAGCAGCTATGGACTAGCGGGAACCCTCAACTACGAGCAGTACTTC